These 20 T cell receptor beta chains were sequenced from one sample in a study of CD8+ T cells in alopecia areata. Extracted from the samples, RNA was reverse transcribed into cDNA to serve as the sequencing template. Sequencing used immunoSEQ multiplex PCR; TCRdb keeps in-frame clones, though not all of them. Found here are about 140,000 clones, about 86% of them singletons; the top ten hold less than 15%. Treatment specified: oral pan-JAK inhibitor, 5-10 mg twice daily. The sample was CD8+ T cells sorted from blood, taken at week 4, from a patient treated with tofacitinib. The source of these receptors is a human donor with alopecia areata.

This clone was observed a handful of times. The sample holds other DNA sequences that translate to the same CDR3. The rearrangement uses TRBV5-4 and TRBJ2-1; D is unresolved. This CDR3 contains 12 residues. The germline V gene has CDR1 SGHNT and CDR2 YYREEE (reference sequence). The V and J ends lost 0 bases and 6 bases respectively, with 4 bases between them. The CDR3 DNA sequence: TGTGCCAGCAGCTTGGGGGTCAATGAGCAGTTCTTC. It yields the protein CASSLGVNEQFF.

The chain links TRBV7-9 to TRBJ2-7; D unresolved. Germline-derived CDR1 and CDR2 are SEHNR and FQNEAQ (reference sequence). V was pared by 5 bases and J by 7 bases, with 9 bases between. The CDR3 consists of 11 residues. The CDR3, as DNA: TGTGCCAGCAGCCCTGCTGGGGAGCAGTACTTC. It yields the protein CASSPAGEQYF.

The chain joins TRBV30 to TRBJ1-1; D unresolved. The V gene lost 2 bases and the J gene lost 6 bases, with 13 bases spanning the gap. The CDR3 covers 13 residues. The germline gives CDR1 GTSNPN, CDR2 SVGIG (reference sequence). The CDR3 reads CAWSPQSGAEAFF. The DNA for the CDR3 is TGTGCCTGGAGTCCGCAAAGTGGGGCTGAAGCTTTCTTT.

This clone was seen a few times. The rearrangement joins TRBV28 to TRBJ1-3; TRBD1 agrees at 7 bases. Germline V lookup: CDR1 MDHEN, CDR2 SYDVKM. CDR3 size: 15 residues. V lost 6 bases to trimming and J lost 6 bases; unmatched junction nucleotides: 11. As DNA, the CDR3 is TGTGCCAGCAGCTACCCCTCGGGACAGCAAAACACCATATATTTT. This gives the protein CASSYPSGQQNTIYF. Supplemented by reference TRBV28 and TRBJ1-3, the full variable domain reads DVKVTQSSRYLVKRTGEKVFLECVQDMDHENMFWYRQDPGLGLRLIYFSYDVKMKEKGDIPEGYSVSREKKERFSLILESASTNQTSMYLCASSYPSGQQNTIYFGEGSWLTVV.

This chain uses TRBV29-1 with TRBJ2-7, with D hard to call. V lost 1 base, J lost 3 bases, and 13 bases lay in between. Germline loops: CDR1 SQVTM, CDR2 ANQGSEA. The CDR3 length is 14 residues. CDR3 DNA sequence: TGCAGCGTTGAAGGGGCTAGTAGCTACTACGAGCAGTACTTC. Translation gives CSVEGASSYYEQYF.

This clone occurred once. The chain joins TRBV7-3 to TRBJ1-1; D unclear. The length of the CDR3 is 13 residues. Trimming cost V 5 bases and J 1 base, with 8 bases left between them. Germline V CDR1 and CDR2: SGHTA, FQGTGA. This CDR3 is CASSLAGNTEAFF. CDR3 nucleotide sequence: TGTGCCAGCAGCCTGGCAGGGAACACTGAAGCTTTCTTT.

The chain carries TRBV29-1 and TRBJ2-1; D may be TRBD1 (5 bases). Trimming took 7 bases from V and 2 from J, leaving 15 bases between them. In germline, CDR1 is SQVTM, CDR2 ANQGSEA. CDR3 length: 14 amino acids. CDR3 DNA: TGCAGCGCCGAGTCAGGGTCCCCCTACAATGAGCAGTTCTTC. Encoded protein: CSAESGSPYNEQFF.

The chain links TRBV7-6 to TRBJ1-6, with D unresolved. This CDR3 is built from 16 residues. V lost 4 bases and J lost 0, with 10 bases in between. Germline loops: CDR1 SGHVS, CDR2 FNYEAQ. The DNA of the CDR3 is TGTGCCAGCAGCTCCTCGGACTTCTCCTATAATTCACCCCTCCACTTT. Encoded protein: CASSSSDFSYNSPLHF.

The chain recombines TRBV30 with TRBJ2-2; possible D gene TRBD1, 6 bases. Between the trimmed V and J ends, which lost 3 bases and 6 bases, there was a span of 8 bases. This CDR3 is built from 12 residues. In germline, CDR1 is GTSNPN, CDR2 SVGIG (reference sequence). CDR3 sequence: CAWSAGAGELFF. CDR3 sequence (DNA): TGTGCCTGGAGCGCAGGGGCCGGGGAGCTGTTTTTT.

This sequence joins TRBV27 and TRBJ2-7; D gene unclear. The germline gives CDR1 MNHEY, CDR2 SMNVEV (reference sequence). V lost 6 bases and J 1 base, leaving 10 bases between the germline ends. The CDR3 has 13 amino acids. The CDR3, as DNA: TGTGCCAGCAGCCATGGACCTTCCTACGAGCAGTACTTC. This sequence encodes CASSHGPSYEQYF.

The chain has TRBV7-9 and TRBJ2-3; no clear D gene. Trimming stripped 5 bases from V and 1 base from J, with 13 bases between. CDR3 size: 15 residues. Per the germline V gene, CDR1 is SEHNR and CDR2 is FQNEAQ (reference sequence). CDR3 DNA sequence: TGTGCCAGCAGCCATGTACCGCAGGGCACAGATACGCAGTATTTT. Translating it yields CASSHVPQGTDTQYF.

The V and J genes are TRBV7-3 and TRBJ2-7, with D possibly being TRBD2 (6 bases). The CDR3 covers 13 residues. Trimming left V 4 bases short and J 3 bases short, with 10 bases between. The germline V gene has CDR1 SGHTA and CDR2 FQGTGA. The CDR3 coding sequence is TGTGCCAGCAGCTCGATCGGGGGCTACGAGCAGTACTTC. As protein: CASSSIGGYEQYF.

This chain links TRBV10-2 with TRBJ1-1; TRBD1 matches at 9 bases. The V gene's germline CDR1 is WSHSY and CDR2 SAAADI. The length of the CDR3 is 11 residues. The trim removed 8 bases at V and 6 bases at J, leaving 1 base unmatched. CDR3 DNA sequence: TGCGCCAGCGGGACAGGGTCTGAAGCTTTCTTT. Translated: CASGTGSEAFF.

V is TRBV2 and J is TRBJ2-7; D remains ambiguous. The germline CDR1 and CDR2 sequences are SNHLY and FYNNEI. V was cut by 4 bases and J by 5 bases, with 9 bases left in between. The CDR3 has 12 residues. The chain's CDR3 is CASSGWTDEQYF. In DNA form, the CDR3 reads TGTGCCAGCAGTGGATGGACCGACGAGCAGTACTTC.

As to this clone: Sequence at one end of the junction differs from germline and may be a read error. V gene TRBV4-1 combines with J gene TRBJ2-1; 11 nucleotides line up with TRBD2. CDR1 and CDR2 (germline): MGHRA, YSYEKL. CDR3 length equals 12 residues. CDR3 in amino acids: CASSHFSGRVVF. The CDR3 nucleotides read TGCGCCAGCAGCCACTTTAGCGGGAGGGTAGTCTTC.

This chain links TRBV18 with TRBJ1-1, with 8 bases fitting TRBD1. The germline gives CDR1 KGHSH, CDR2 LQKENI. Trimming took 5 bases from V and 0 from J; bases not matched to a gene: 5. The CDR3 extends over 15 amino acids. The CDR3 protein is CASSSRQGLNTEAFF. DNA for the CDR3: TGTGCCAGCTCATCCCGACAGGGGTTGAACACTGAAGCTTTCTTT. The entire variable domain, with the rest obtained from reference TRBV18 and TRBJ1-1, is as follows: NAGVMQNPRHLVRRRGQEARLRCSPMKGHSHVYWYRQLPEEGLKFMVYLQKENIIDESGMPKERFSAEFPKEGPSILRIQQVVRGDSAAYFCASSSRQGLNTEAFFGQGTRLTVV.

This chain joins TRBV6-1 and TRBJ2-5; 8 bases fit TRBD2. With 6 bases clipped from V and 5 bases from J, the junction kept 5 bases outside the gene matches. Germline lookup yields CDR1 MNHNS and CDR2 SASEGT. The CDR3 totals 13 residues. As DNA, the CDR3 is TGTGCCAGCAGCAGACTAGCGCTGGAGACCCAGTACTTC. Its protein is CASSRLALETQYF.

The chain carries TRBV5-1 and TRBJ2-7, with D perhaps assigned TRBD1 or TRBD2 (5 bases each). The germline V gene encodes CDR1 SGHRS and CDR2 YFSETQ. This CDR3 is built from 15 residues. Trimming took off 0 bases at V and 4 bases at J, with 14 bases between the two ends. The CDR3 DNA follows: TGCGCCAGCAGCTTGGCCGAGGGGCGGAGATACGAGCAGTACTTC. Translation: CASSLAEGRRYEQYF. Full variable domain (missing parts from reference TRBV5-1 and TRBJ2-7): KAGVTQTPRYLIKTRGQQVTLSCSPISGHRSVSWYQQTPGQGLQFLFEYFSETQRNKGNFPGRFSGRQFSNSRSEMNVSTLELGDSALYLCASSLAEGRRYEQYFGPGTRLTVT.

The chain carries TRBV6-5 and TRBJ2-7; D unclear. CDR1 is MNHEY and CDR2 is SVGAGI in the germline V gene. V lost 5 bases and J lost 4, with 18 bases in between. This CDR3 has 15 amino acids. The CDR3 protein is CASSPTRVVSYEQYF. CDR3 nucleotide sequence: TGTGCCAGCAGTCCGACTCGGGTTGTGAGTTACGAGCAGTACTTC.

V is TRBV5-1 and J is TRBJ2-1; D might be TRBD1 or TRBD2, each matching 5 bases. The CDR3 is 15 residues long. The germline CDR1 and CDR2 sequences are SGHRS and YFSETQ. Trimming removed 6 bases at V and 8 bases at J, with 21 bases between. In DNA form, the CDR3 reads TGCGCCAGCAATCTTTCTCCGTTGGGACCCGATGAGCAGTTCTTC. It specifies CASNLSPLGPDEQFF.